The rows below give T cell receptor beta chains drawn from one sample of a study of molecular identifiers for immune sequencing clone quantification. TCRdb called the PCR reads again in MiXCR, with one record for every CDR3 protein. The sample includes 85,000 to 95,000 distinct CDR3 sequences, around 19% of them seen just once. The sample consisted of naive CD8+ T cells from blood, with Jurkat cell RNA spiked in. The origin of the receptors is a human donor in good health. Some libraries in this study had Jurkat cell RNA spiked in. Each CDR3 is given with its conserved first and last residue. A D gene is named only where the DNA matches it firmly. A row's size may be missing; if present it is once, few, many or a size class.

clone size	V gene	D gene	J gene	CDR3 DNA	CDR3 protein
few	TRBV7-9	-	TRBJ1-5	TGTGCCAGCAGCTCCGCCCCTGAGACGAACAATCAGCCCCAGCATTTT	CASSSAPETNNQPQHF
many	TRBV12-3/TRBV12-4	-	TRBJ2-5	TGTGCCAGCAGTTTCGGGCCCCAGGAGGAAGAGACCCAGTACTTC	CASSFGPQEEETQYF
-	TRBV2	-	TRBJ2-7	TGTGCCAGCAAGACAGGAGCCTACGAGCAGTACTTC	CASKTGAYEQYF
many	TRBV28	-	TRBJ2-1	TGTGCCAGCACCACGACAGGTTACAATGAGCAGTTCTTC	CASTTTGYNEQFF
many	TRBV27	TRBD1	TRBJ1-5	TGTGCCAGCAGTTTAACCGGACAGGGCGGTTCTTGGCCCCAGCATTTT	CASSLTGQGGSWPQHF
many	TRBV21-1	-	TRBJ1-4	TGTGCCAGCAGCAATCGACAGGGAGTAAATGAAAAACTGTTTTTT	CASSNRQGVNEKLFF
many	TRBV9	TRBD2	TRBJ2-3	TGTGCCAGCAGCGTAGTGGCTAGCGGGGGCACAGATACGCAGTATTTT	CASSVVASGGTDTQYF
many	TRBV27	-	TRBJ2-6	TGTGCCAGCAGTGTATTATTAGGGGCCAACGTCCTGACTTTC	CASSVLLGANVLTF
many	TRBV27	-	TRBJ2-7	TGTGCCAGCAGTTTGGGAAGTGAGTACGAGCAGTACTTC	CASSLGSEYEQYF
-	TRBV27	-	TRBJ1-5	TGTGCCAGCAGTTTAGGGGCTAGTCAGCCCCAGCATTTT	CASSLGASQPQHF
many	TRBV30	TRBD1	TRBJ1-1	TGTGCCTGGGGACAGGGGAGGTCGACTGAAGCTTTCTTT	CAWGQGRSTEAFF
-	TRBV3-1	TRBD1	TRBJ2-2	TGTGCCAGCAGCCAAGAGAGGGGGCTAACTTCGGGCCCCGGGGAGCTGTTTTTT	CASSQERGLTSGPGELFF
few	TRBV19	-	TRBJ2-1	TGTGCCAGTAGTACGCATCGGGGGCCGGCTTACAATGAGCAGTTCTTC	CASSTHRGPAYNEQFF
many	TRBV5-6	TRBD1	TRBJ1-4	TGTGCCAGCAGCAACAGGGGGCGAGACGCTGGTTACGAAAAACTGTTTTTT	CASSNRGRDAGYEKLFF
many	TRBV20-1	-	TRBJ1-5	TGCAGTGCTAGAGAATTGGGGAATCAGCCCCAGCATTTT	CSARELGNQPQHF
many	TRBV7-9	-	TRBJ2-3	TGTGCCAGCAGCAAACAGGGTGCACCAGATACGCAGTATTTT	CASSKQGAPDTQYF
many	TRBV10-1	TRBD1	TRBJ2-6	TGCGCCAGCAGTGGAGGGACAGCCGGGGCCAACGTCCTGACTTTC	CASSGGTAGANVLTF
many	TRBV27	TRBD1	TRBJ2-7	TGTGCCAGTAGCCGGGACAGCTCAATCTACGAGCAGTACTTC	CASSRDSSIYEQYF
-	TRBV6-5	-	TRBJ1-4	TGTGCCAGCACCTACGCGACGGGGGAGCCGGAAAAACTGGTTTTT	CASTYATGEPEKLVF
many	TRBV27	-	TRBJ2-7	TGTGCCAGCAGTTTAGTTGTTGGCAGCTCCTACGAGCAGTACTTC	CASSLVVGSSYEQYF
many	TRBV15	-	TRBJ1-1	TGTGCCACCAGTAATGGTTACCACTACCTTAGCGGAGCTTTCTTT	CATSNGYHYLSGAFF
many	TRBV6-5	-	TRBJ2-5	TGTGCCAGCAGTTACGGAGGGTCAGAGACCCAGTACTTC	CASSYGGSETQYF
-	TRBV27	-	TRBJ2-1	TGTGCCAGCAGTTTAGGACAAAACAATGAGCAGCTCTTC	CASSLGQNNEQLF
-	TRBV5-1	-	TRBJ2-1	TGCGCCAGCAGCTTGAGCCTGAGCTCCTACAATGAGCAGTTCTTC	CASSLSLSSYNEQFF
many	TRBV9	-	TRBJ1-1	TGTGCCAGCAGCGCATTGAACACTGAAGCTTTCTTT	CASSALNTEAFF
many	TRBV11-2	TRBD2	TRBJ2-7	TGTGCCAGCAGCCTGCTTACCGGGGGGGCCTGGGAGCAGTACTTC	CASSLLTGGAWEQYF
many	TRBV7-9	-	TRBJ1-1	TGTGCCAGCAGCTTAGACAGGCAGAACACTGAAGCTTTCTTT	CASSLDRQNTEAFF
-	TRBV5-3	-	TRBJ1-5	TGTGCCAGCAGCTTGTGGGACGGGGAATATAGCAATCAGCCCCAGCGTTTT	CASSLWDGEYSNQPQRF
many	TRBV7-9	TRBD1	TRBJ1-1	TGTGCCAGCAGCGAGGGACAGGGGAACACTGAAGCTTTCTTT	CASSEGQGNTEAFF
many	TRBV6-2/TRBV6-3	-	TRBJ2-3	TGTGCCAGCAGTTACCTAGACAGAGGAGATACGCAGTATTTT	CASSYLDRGDTQYF
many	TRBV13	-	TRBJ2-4	TGTGCCAGCAGCTTTTCGGGAGCTAGCAAAAACATTCAGTACTTC	CASSFSGASKNIQYF
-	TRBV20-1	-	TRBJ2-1	TGCAGTGCTTTCGATGTCGGAGCTAAGCGGGTAAGCAATGAGCAGTTCTTC	CSAFDVGAKRVSNEQFF
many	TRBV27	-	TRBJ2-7	TGTGCCAGCAGTTTCGCCGATAATACCTACGAGCAGTACTTC	CASSFADNTYEQYF
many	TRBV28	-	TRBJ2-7	TGTGCCAGCACAGAGGGGGGGATGAACGAGCAGTACTTC	CASTEGGMNEQYF
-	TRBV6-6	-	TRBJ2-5	TGTGCCAGCCTACCACAGGGTTGGGAGACCCAGTACTTC	CASLPQGWETQYF